This T cell receptor (beta chain) originates from a study of spatial heterogeneity in lung cancer. Study context: The donors, about 74 patients with untreated early-stage non-small cell lung cancer, provided the samples. After resection, follow-up PBMC samples were sequenced when available, at a median of approximately 26 months later. The count of detected beta-chain sequences consistently exceeded that of alpha-chain sequences.

V was shortened by 5 bases and J by 5 bases, with 19 bases between the two germline ends. This CDR3 region has 15 residues. Per germline, CDR1 SEHNR and CDR2 FQNEAQ (reference sequence). This sample's time point: blood at routine non-recurrence follow-up after resection. Via MiXCR, TCRdb re-called the 5' RACE reads, giving one row per CDR3 protein. The profile shows about 27,000 distinct CDR3 sequences, 5% to 6% of them singletons. This sample comprised PBMCs, obtained at follow-up. V and J are TRBV7-9 and TRBJ2-7, with unresolved D. The receptor was derived from a female donor with early-stage non-small cell lung cancer. This CDR3 reads CASSPSGGVGNEQYF. The CDR3 DNA reads as TGTGCCAGCAGCCCCAGTGGTGGGGTTGGGAACGAGCAGTACTTC.